The subject of this entry is one T cell receptor beta chain. This clone was counted a single time. Its antigen target is currently unknown. The record has no base qualities; no much larger clone is one base away. The data were obtained in a study of T cell responses to AZD1222 COVID-19 vaccine (dated by TCRdb to the early 2020s). Regarding the research as a whole: AZD1222 recipients whose second dose came at about 4 weeks and those whose second dose came at about 12 weeks were combined into one group, since spike-specific TCR depth and breadth did not differ between the two schedules. Trial participants were enrolled into age subgroups of 18-55, 56-69 and 70-plus years, which contained approximately 150, 30 and 60 TCR-sequenced participants, respectively. A total of under 250 trial participants underwent TCR sequencing, of whom 200 to 220 had received two doses of AZD1222 and roughly 26 had received two doses of the MenACWY control vaccine. Summary of the overall study and its limitations: A significant rise in spike-specific TCR breadth and depth was observed after two AZD1222 doses relative to day 0 and relative to MenACWY recipients. Reportedly, almost half of the unique spike-specific TCRs recognized epitopes lying outside the regions that are mutated in the B.1.351 and B.1.1.7 variants. The 56-69-year group was small, and its depth increase did not reach significance, likely because of low power. CD4 TCRs associated with the vaccine covered the entire spike protein, and the dominant responses were in regions 160-218 and 743-854. Because no day 14 peak-response samples were available, the repertoires could be characterized only after the peak T cell response. Conclusions about previously exposed vaccinees were limited because only a handful of AZD1222 recipients were SARS-CoV-2 seropositive at baseline. Participants were mostly white British, with more females than males. The authors suggested clonal diversity may have been underestimated.

The CDR3 regions of human TCRbeta chains were analyzed by immunosequencing. The study's own analysis went as follows. Repertoire TCRs were checked for matches against a reference library of SARS-CoV-2-specific TCRs that had been generated using the MIRA antigen-specificity platform. Breadth meant the fraction of unique TCRs that were SARS-CoV-2-associated, whereas depth meant the fraction of total T cells that were SARS-CoV-2-associated. Using the MIRA data, every spike-specific TCR was mapped to the spike region that the TCR reacted to and assigned to either a CD4 or a CD8 class. Log10-transformed breadth and depth values were compared by one-way ANOVA with Sidak's multiple comparisons tests. TCRdb limited this immuneACCESS table to in-frame rearrangements with V and J called. A share of clones is missing; checked studies link under half to unresolved V genes, and the rest is unexplained. V, J and clone size are those of that table, while D and trimming were read from the DNA. The sample includes roughly 77,000 clones, with more than 85% observed a single time. The ten largest clones capture approximately 5.2% of the sample.

The sample's time point label, in plain terms: baseline before first vaccination. Vaccinee samples came from UK trials COV001 and COV002, including a single-blind randomized controlled phase 2/3 trial of AZD1222 (ChAdOx1 nCoV-19) in healthy adults. Trial participant PBMC samples were collected at day 0 and day 28 after the second dose for TCRbeta chain sequencing. This sample comprised peripheral blood, obtained on day 0 of AZD1222 vaccination. This TCR derives from an adult in good health.

The CDR3 reads CASSGQTGFTEAFF. The sequenced DNA is TGTGCCAGCAGTGGTCAGACAGGGTTCACTGAAGCTTTCTTT. The chain joins TRBV6-2 or TRBV6-3 to TRBJ1-1; 7 bases in the middle match TRBD1. The germline V gene provides CDR1 MNHEY and CDR2 SVGEGT. Clipping removes 5 bases from V and 4 bases from J, with 7 as the unmatched junction base count. From its cysteine to its phenylalanine, the CDR3 spans 14 amino acids. Here the CDR3 DNA is all that survives: 42 bases in frame from base 1.